This entry lists 13 T cell receptor beta chains sequenced from one sample in a study of T-cell reconstitution after alpha-beta-depleted transplantation in children. Molecular barcoding with unique molecular identifiers was used for the TCRbeta library. TCRdb redid the calling of the PCR reads with MiXCR, one entry per CDR3 protein. Here the sample spans over 85,000 distinct CDR3 sequences, 9% to 12% being singletons. The sequencing used PBMCs from the stem cell graft donor, collected from the stem cell graft. The receptors were gathered from a human donor who donated a stem cell graft to a child with acute lymphoblastic leukemia.

This clonotype showed up many times. The chain combines TRBV20-1 with TRBJ2-1; 8 positions match TRBD2. V gave up 5 bases and J gave up 0 bases; unmatched junction bases: 3. This CDR3 has 14 amino acids. The germline CDR1 and CDR2 sequences are DFQATT and SNEGSKA (reference sequence). The CDR3 loop is CSALSGSSYNEQFF. CDR3 nucleotide sequence: TGCAGTGCTCTGAGCGGGAGCTCCTACAATGAGCAGTTCTTC.

There are many counts of this clonotype. This chain connects TRBV12-3 or TRBV12-4 to TRBJ2-1, with D tentatively TRBD2 (6 bases). With 7 bases removed from V and 0 bases from J, the gap between germline ends came to 22 bases. The CDR3 is made up of 18 amino acids. The CDR3 sequence is CASIPKSRDLSSYNEQFF. The CDR3 bases are TGTGCCAGCATTCCCAAATCCCGGGACTTAAGCTCCTACAATGAGCAGTTCTTC.

This clonotype was seen ten or more times. This chain links TRBV3-1 with TRBJ2-7, with D possibly being TRBD1 (5 bases). From germline, CDR1 is LGHDT and CDR2 YNNKEL (reference sequence). The CDR3 consists of 15 residues. Deletions cut 4 bases from V and 0 bases from J, with 13 bases between. The CDR3 region has the DNA TGTGCCAGCAGCCCGAAGGGCAGGGCCTCCTACGAGCAGTACTTC. Its translation: CASSPKGRASYEQYF.

This clonotype has at least ten counts. V usage is TRBV7-2 and J usage is TRBJ1-5, with no clear D. Trimming stripped 3 bases from V and 6 bases from J, with 6 bases between. This CDR3 contains 12 residues. Germline V lookup: CDR1 SGHTA, CDR2 FQGNSA. CDR3 residues: CASSFLGQPQHF. CDR3 nucleotide sequence: TGTGCCAGCAGCTTTTTGGGTCAGCCCCAGCATTTT.

This clonotype has a count of ten or more. The rearrangement joins TRBV7-8 to TRBJ1-5; TRBD1 might be the D (5 bases). The ends were cut back, 2 bases at V and 0 bases at J, with 11 bases in the middle. This CDR3 has 16 residues. Germline V gene data show CDR1 as SGHVS and CDR2 as FQNEAQ. CDR3 sequence: CASSLSWQGSNQPQHF. The CDR3 DNA follows: TGTGCCAGCAGCTTAAGTTGGCAGGGTAGCAATCAGCCCCAGCATTTT. The complete variable domain, with remaining parts taken from reference TRBV7-8 and TRBJ1-5, reads GAGVSQSPRYKVAKRGQDVALRCDPISGHVSLFWYQQALGQGPEFLTYFQNEAQLDKSGLPSDRFFAERPEGSVSTLKIQRTQQEDSAVYLCASSLSWQGSNQPQHFGDGTRLSIL.

This clonotype was recorded at least ten times. V is TRBV4-3 and J is TRBJ1-4; TRBD1 matches at 9 bases. Germline-derived CDR1 and CDR2 are LGHNA and YSLEER. V lost 3 bases, J lost 4 bases, and 3 bases stayed unmatched. The CDR3 contains 15 residues. CDR3 in DNA: TGCGCCAGCAGCCAGGGGACAGGGAGTAATGAAAAACTGTTTTTT. It yields the protein CASSQGTGSNEKLFF.

There are many counts of this clonotype. The chain is built from TRBV7-2 and TRBJ1-1; 9 bases match TRBD1. Looked up from germline, CDR1 is SGHTA and CDR2 is FQGNSA. The length of the CDR3 is 13 residues. Germline trimming cut 2 bases from V and 7 bases from J; bases unmatched to any gene: 2. The CDR3 loop is CASSLRQGVEAFF. CDR3 nucleotides: TGTGCCAGCAGCTTAAGACAGGGGGTTGAAGCTTTCTTT.

The CDR3 here is CSVADRAPYEQYF. CDR3 DNA: TGCAGCGTTGCGGACAGAGCCCCCTACGAGCAGTACTTC. The V and J genes are TRBV29-1 and TRBJ2-7, with D perhaps TRBD1 (6 bases). Per the germline V gene, CDR1 is SQVTM and CDR2 is ANQGSEA. The V and J ends lost 4 bases and 2 bases respectively, with 12 bases between them. This CDR3 comprises 13 residues.

This clonotype was picked up many times. The rearrangement uses TRBV10-3 and TRBJ1-2; D possibly corresponds to TRBD1 (5 bases). V lost 8 bases and J lost 4, with 17 bases in between. CDR3 length equals 14 residues. The germline V gene encodes CDR1 ENHRY and CDR2 SYGVKD. CDR3 coding DNA: TGTGCCATCCGCAGAAGTGGACACGGCTATGGCTACACCTTC. Encoded protein: CAIRRSGHGYGYTF.

The chain recombines TRBV12-3 or TRBV12-4 with TRBJ2-2; 11 nucleotides align to TRBD2. After removal of 11 bases from V and 7 bases from J, the junction contained 24 bases not matched to a gene. This CDR3 region has 19 residues. CDR3 residues: CALGRSTGGSGRANGELFF. In DNA form, the CDR3 reads TGTGCCCTCGGGCGTTCAACCGGGGGTAGCGGGAGGGCCAACGGGGAGCTGTTTTTT.

This clonotype was detected ten times or more. The rearrangement links TRBV7-2 to TRBJ1-2; 7 bases match TRBD1. The CDR3 extends over 17 amino acids. Germline V gene data show CDR1 as SGHTA and CDR2 as FQGNSA. The V segment lost 1 base and the J segment 3 bases; nucleotides outside the gene matches: 11. Here the CDR3 DNA reads TGTGCCAGCAGCTTAGTGGCAGGGGGGTTCTGGGACTATGGCTACACCTTC. Protein product: CASSLVAGGFWDYGYTF. The variable domain in full, completed from reference TRBV7-2 and TRBJ1-2, reads GAGVSQSPSNKVTEKGKDVELRCDPISGHTALYWYRQSLGQGLEFLIYFQGNSAPDKSGLPSDRFSAERTGGSVSTLTIQRTQQEDSAVYLCASSLVAGGFWDYGYTFGSGTRLTVV.

This clonotype was detected a few times. This sequence may be a read error, since a much larger clone differs from it by one base. This chain connects TRBV12-3 or TRBV12-4 to TRBJ2-5, with 7 bases aligning to TRBD1. CDR3 size: 16 residues. As DNA, the CDR3 is TGTGCCGGCAGTTCTATCCTTGGACAGGTTCAAGAGACCCAGTACTTC. This translates into CAGSSILGQVQETQYF.

This clonotype was found once. J is TRBJ1-2 and V is TRBV30; possible D gene TRBD1, 5 bases. In germline, CDR1 is GTSNPN, CDR2 SVGIG (reference sequence). Trimming removed 1 base at V and 7 bases at J, with 13 bases between. The CDR3 sequence is 13 residues long. As DNA, the CDR3 is TGTGCCTGGAGTGGTTTACAGGTTTCTGGCTACACCTTC. Translation: CAWSGLQVSGYTF.